One sample yielded the 17 T cell receptor beta chains listed below, sequenced in a study of regulatory T cells in long-lasting Graves disease. According to the study, TCR beta libraries were built with iRepertoire HTBI primers and CDR3-region Arm-PCR. TCRdb reanalysed the multiplex PCR reads using MiXCR and keeps one entry per CDR3 protein. Of about 540,000 distinct CDR3 sequences listed, about 13% are singletons. Time point noted: newly diagnosed GD, antithyroid drugs for less than 3 months. Generation of the TCR library employed RNA extracted from PBMCs. The sample was also reused in another study, on T cells in Graves' hyperthyroidism and ophthalmopathy.

The sequencing used peripheral blood mononuclear cells (PBMCs), collected at new diagnosis, from a patient treated with antithyroid drugs. These TCRs come from a man between 25 and 39 years old with Graves disease.

The chain has TRBV2 and TRBJ2-5; TRBD2 matches at 8 bases. CDR1 is SNHLY, CDR2 FYNNEI, per germline. This CDR3 region has 16 residues. Trimming removed 1 base from V and 7 bases from J; junction bases left unmatched: 11. This CDR3 reads CASSEEAGVRFGTQYF. As DNA, the CDR3 is TGTGCCAGCAGTGAAGAAGCGGGAGTAAGGTTCGGGACCCAGTACTTC.

The chain joins TRBV25-1 to TRBJ1-3, with a tentative D call TRBD1 (6 bases). CDR1 MGHDK and CDR2 SYGVNS come from the germline V gene. The length of the CDR3 is 12 residues. V lost 2 bases, J lost 7 bases, and 6 bases lay in between. In nucleotides, the CDR3 is TGTGCCAGCAGTGAACAGGGGAACACCATATATTTT. This encodes CASSEQGNTIYF.

There are a few counts of this clonotype. V and J are TRBV6-4 and TRBJ1-1; TRBD1 matches at 8 bases. Germline V gene data show CDR1 as MRHNA and CDR2 as SNTAGT. The V gene end was trimmed by 7 bases and the J gene end by 4 bases; junction bases not matched to a gene: 8. The CDR3 has 14 residues. DNA of the CDR3: TGTGCCAGCACCGCGACAGGGGCCGGCACTGAAGCTTTCTTT. Protein: CASTATGAGTEAFF.

Many counts were recorded for this clonotype. The chain couples TRBV7-2 to TRBJ2-7, with D perhaps TRBD2 (6 bases). The CDR3 has 15 amino acids. Germline loops: CDR1 SGHTA, CDR2 FQGNSA. Trimming left V 2 bases short and J 3 bases short, with 14 bases between. CDR3 in amino acids: CASSLTRAGYYEQYF. The CDR3 DNA reads as TGTGCCAGCAGCTTAACGAGAGCGGGCTACTACGAGCAGTACTTC.

This clonotype was observed at least ten times. At one end the junction does not follow the germline gene, possibly because of a read error. The chain links TRBV20-1 to TRBJ2-1; tentatively, D is TRBD1 (5 bases). Per the germline V gene, CDR1 is DFQATT and CDR2 is SNEGSKA (reference sequence). The CDR3 spans 13 residues. CDR3 coding DNA: TGCAGTGCCAGAGCCCAGGGTTTCAATGAGCAGTTCTTC. This translates into CSARAQGFNEQFF.

This clonotype showed up many times. The V and J genes are TRBV2 and TRBJ2-3, with 10 bases matching TRBD2. The CDR3 runs to 16 residues. The germline CDR1 and CDR2 sequences are SNHLY and FYNNEI. V shed 0 bases and J 6 bases; nucleotides not matched to a gene: 6. The CDR3 DNA is TGTGCCAGCAGTGAAGCCCAGCTAGCGGGAGCGGATACGCAGTATTTT. It yields the protein CASSEAQLAGADTQYF. Drawing the rest from reference TRBV2 and TRBJ2-3, the complete variable domain is EPEVTQTPSHQVTQMGQEVILRCVPISNHLYFYWYRQILGQKVEFLVSFYNNEISEKSEIFDDQFSVERPDGSNFTLKIRSTKLEDSAMYFCASSEAQLAGADTQYFGPGTRLTVL.

This clonotype has ten or more counts. CDR3 coding DNA: TGCGCCAGCAGCTCCCCAGGGGTCCCTGAAGCTTTCTTT. It translates to CASSSPGVPEAFF. The rearrangement uses TRBV5-1 and TRBJ1-1; a possible D gene is TRBD1 (6 bases). The germline CDR1 and CDR2 sequences are SGHRS and YFSETQ. This CDR3 region has 13 residues. V lost 3 bases, J lost 6 bases, and 12 bases lay in between.

In this sample, this clonotype turned up many times. V gene TRBV20-1 combines with J gene TRBJ2-7; D unresolved. CDR1 and CDR2 (germline): DFQATT, SNEGSKA (reference sequence). Trimming removed 1 base at V and 3 bases at J, with 16 bases between. The CDR3 is 15 amino acids. CDR3 DNA sequence: TGCAGTGCTAGAGCCCTTAGAGAGACGATCTACGAGCAGTACTTC. It yields the protein CSARALRETIYEQYF.

The V call is TRBV27, the J call TRBJ1-2; TRBD1 agrees at 8 bases. The length of the CDR3 is 15 residues. Germline lookup yields CDR1 MNHEY and CDR2 SMNVEV (reference sequence). V lost 8 bases to trimming and J lost 5 bases; unmatched junction nucleotides: 13. CDR3 sequence reads: CASGSPDRGSYGYTF. The CDR3 DNA reads as TGTGCCAGCGGTTCCCCCGACAGGGGATCGTATGGCTACACCTTC.

This clonotype was seen repeatedly, ten times or more. This chain connects TRBV11-2 to TRBJ2-1, with D maybe TRBD2 (5 bases). V gave up 2 bases and J gave up 5 bases, with 16 bases separating them. CDR3 size: 16 residues. Germline V CDR1 and CDR2: SGHAT, FQNNGV. The CDR3 loop reads CASSLRASTLHNEQFF. The CDR3, as DNA: TGTGCCAGCAGCTTACGGGCTAGCACCCTCCACAATGAGCAGTTCTTC.

The CDR3: CASSATGYEQYF. CDR3 DNA sequence: TGTGCCAGCAGCGCGACAGGTTACGAGCAGTACTTC. This chain connects TRBV7-7 to TRBJ2-7; possible D gene TRBD1, 6 bases. Germline CDR1 reads SSHAT; CDR2 reads FNYEAQ (reference sequence). V was pared by 5 bases and J by 4 bases, with 9 bases between. The CDR3 is 12 residues long.

The chain couples TRBV29-1 to TRBJ2-7; TRBD1 agrees at 11 bases. The CDR3 sequence is 15 residues long. Germline trimming cut 4 bases from V and 5 bases from J; bases unmatched to any gene: 10. Germline V gene sequence: CDR1 SQVTM, CDR2 ANQGSEA. The CDR3 bases are TGCAGCGTTGGACACGCGGACAGGGGGCTGGACGAGCAGTACTTC. It encodes CSVGHADRGLDEQYF.

The sample holds a few counts of this clonotype. At one boundary the junction diverges from the germline segment, which might be a read error. The genes are TRBV12-3 or TRBV12-4 and TRBJ2-2; no clear D gene. This CDR3 region has 13 residues. CDR3 nucleotide sequence: TGTGCCGGCAGTCCTTTAATCACCGGGGAGCTGTTTTTT. Translated: CAGSPLITGELFF.

This clonotype appeared many times. This chain links TRBV3-1 with TRBJ1-1; D might be TRBD1 (5 bases). In germline, CDR1 is LGHDT, CDR2 YNNKEL (reference sequence). The ends were cut back, 6 bases at V and 4 bases at J, with 15 bases in the middle. The CDR3 is 14 amino acids. The DNA for the CDR3 is TGTGCCAGCAGGCCGGCAGGGTTGGGCACTGAAGCTTTCTTT. Amino acid sequence: CASRPAGLGTEAFF.

About this clonotype itself: A far larger clone is just one base off, so this is likely a read error. The genes are TRBV2 and TRBJ2-3, with D perhaps TRBD1 (5 bases). The J call may not be correct, given that the DNA end is closer to TRBJ2-1. The CDR3 has 14 amino acids. CDR1 and CDR2 (germline): SNHLY, FYNNEI. CDR3 residues: CASSFDRIYNEQFF. CDR3 sequence (DNA): TGTGCCAGCAGTTTCGACAGAATCTACAATGAGCAGTTCTTC.

The chain uses TRBV28 and TRBJ2-7; no reliable D call. Germline CDR1 is MDHEN and CDR2 is SYDVKM. V was clipped by 7 bases and J by 2 bases, with 9 bases between them. The CDR3 has 12 amino acids. The CDR3 DNA sequence: TGTGCCAGCAAGACCCAGACCTACGAGCAGTACTTC. Translated, it gives CASKTQTYEQYF.

The chain combines TRBV2 with TRBJ1-4; D is possibly TRBD1 (5 bases). Trimming left V 3 bases short and J 5 bases short, with 13 bases between. Germline CDR1 and CDR2: SNHLY and FYNNEI. This CDR3 spans 15 amino acids. CDR3 DNA: TGTGCCAGCAGTGAGAGCGGGACGGGGAATGAAAAACTGTTTTTT. Translation: CASSESGTGNEKLFF.